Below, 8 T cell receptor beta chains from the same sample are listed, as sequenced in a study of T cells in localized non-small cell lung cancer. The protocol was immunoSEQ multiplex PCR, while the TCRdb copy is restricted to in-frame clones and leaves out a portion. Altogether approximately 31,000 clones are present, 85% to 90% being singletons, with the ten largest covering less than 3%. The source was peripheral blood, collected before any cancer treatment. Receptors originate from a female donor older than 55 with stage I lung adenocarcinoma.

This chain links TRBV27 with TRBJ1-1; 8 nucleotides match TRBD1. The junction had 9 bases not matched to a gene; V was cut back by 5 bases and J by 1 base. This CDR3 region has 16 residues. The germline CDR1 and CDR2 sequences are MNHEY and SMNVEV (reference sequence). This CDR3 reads CASSPLQGVRNTEAFF. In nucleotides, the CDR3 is TGTGCCAGCAGTCCATTACAGGGGGTCAGGAACACTGAAGCTTTCTTT.

The chain's CDR3 is CASSGDRAGSYEQYF. The CDR3 coding sequence is TGTGCCAGCAGCGGCGACAGGGCGGGATCCTACGAGCAGTACTTC. The chain employs TRBV9 and TRBJ2-7; the D gene is possibly TRBD1 (7 bases). CDR3 length equals 15 residues. Between the trimmed V and J ends, which lost 3 bases and 1 base, there was a span of 14 bases. The germline V gene has CDR1 SGDLS and CDR2 YYNGEE. Full variable domain (rest looked up from reference TRBV9 and TRBJ2-7): DSGVTQTPKHLITATGQRVTLRCSPRSGDLSVYWYQQSLDQGLQFLIQYYNGEERAKGNILERFSAQQFPDLHSELNLSSLELGDSALYFCASSGDRAGSYEQYFGPGTRLTVT.

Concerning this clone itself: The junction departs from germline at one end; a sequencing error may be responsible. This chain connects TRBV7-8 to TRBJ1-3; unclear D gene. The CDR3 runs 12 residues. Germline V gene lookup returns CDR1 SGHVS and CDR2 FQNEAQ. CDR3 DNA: TGTGCCAGCAGCTTAGGGTCGTTGGACCCGGTATTT. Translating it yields CASSLGSLDPVF. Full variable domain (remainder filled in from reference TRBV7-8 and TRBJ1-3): GAGVSQSPRYKVAKRGQDVALRCDPISGHVSLFWYQQALGQGPEFLTYFQNEAQLDKSGLPSDRFFAERPEGSVSTLKIQRTQQEDSAVYLCASSLGSLDPVFGEGSWLTVV.

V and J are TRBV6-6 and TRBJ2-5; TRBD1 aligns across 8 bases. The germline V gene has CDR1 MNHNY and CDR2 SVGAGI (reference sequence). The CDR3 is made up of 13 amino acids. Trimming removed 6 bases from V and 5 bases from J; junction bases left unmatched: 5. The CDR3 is CASRPNRGETQYF. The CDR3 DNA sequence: TGTGCCAGCAGGCCTAACAGGGGGGAGACCCAGTACTTC.

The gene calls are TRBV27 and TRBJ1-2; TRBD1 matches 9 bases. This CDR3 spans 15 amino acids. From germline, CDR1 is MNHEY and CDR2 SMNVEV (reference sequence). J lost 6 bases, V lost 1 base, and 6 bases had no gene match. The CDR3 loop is CASSLWGQGFDGYTF. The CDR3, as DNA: TGTGCCAGCAGTTTATGGGGACAGGGATTTGATGGCTACACCTTC.

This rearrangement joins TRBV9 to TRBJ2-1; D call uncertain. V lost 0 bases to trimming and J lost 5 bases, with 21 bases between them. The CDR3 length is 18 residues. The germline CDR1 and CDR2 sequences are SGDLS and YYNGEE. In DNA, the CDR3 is TGTGCCAGCAGCGTAGCTGGGCGTCCCGTGACGAACAACAATGAGCAGTTCTTC. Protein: CASSVAGRPVTNNNEQFF.

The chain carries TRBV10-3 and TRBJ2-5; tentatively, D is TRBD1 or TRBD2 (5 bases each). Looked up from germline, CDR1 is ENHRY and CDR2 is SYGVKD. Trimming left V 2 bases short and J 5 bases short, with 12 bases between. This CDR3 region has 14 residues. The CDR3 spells CAISEGGFTETQYF. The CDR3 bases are TGTGCCATCAGTGAGGGGGGTTTTACGGAGACCCAGTACTTC.

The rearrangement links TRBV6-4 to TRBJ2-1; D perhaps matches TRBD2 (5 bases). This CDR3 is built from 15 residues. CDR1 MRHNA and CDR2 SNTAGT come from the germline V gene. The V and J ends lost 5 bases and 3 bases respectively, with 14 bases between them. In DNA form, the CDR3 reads TGTGCCAGCAGTCGAGAGCGGAATTTCTACAATGAGCAGTTCTTC. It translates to CASSRERNFYNEQFF.